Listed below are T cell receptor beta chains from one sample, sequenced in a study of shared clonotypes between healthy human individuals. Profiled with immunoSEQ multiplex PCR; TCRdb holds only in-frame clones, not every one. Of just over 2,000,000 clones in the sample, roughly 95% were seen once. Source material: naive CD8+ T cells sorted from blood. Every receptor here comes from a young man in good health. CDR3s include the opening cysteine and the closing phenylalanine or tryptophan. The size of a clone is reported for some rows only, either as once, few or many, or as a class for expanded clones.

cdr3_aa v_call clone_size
CATSRGLNTEAFF TRBV15 -
CASSLFAESTSYEQYF TRBV27 -
CASSGQGESYEQYF TRBV5-4 -
CASSLDNNYGYTF TRBV5-5 -
CASSDHNREAFF TRBV25-1 -
CASSLAPPQPQHF TRBV11-2 -
CASSLTSGRPSRGELFF TRBV4-1 -
CASSFEYPLQGRGDTEAFF TRBV5-4 -
CASSRTGSSYEQYF TRBV28 -
CASSYLQGGDGYTF TRBV6-6 -
CASSLSRAGELFF TRBV11-2 -
CAWGQGVLYEQYF TRBV30 -
CASSEGGHSYEQYF TRBV2 -
CASSLWTGGNQPQHF TRBV4-3 -
CAISERGPYNEQFF TRBV10-3 -
CASSLLWGEGSYEQYF TRBV27 -
CASTSWGTSGAYNEQFF TRBV13 -
CAWSIGQGVQKLFF TRBV30 -
CASSLNGALPGGYTF TRBV9 -
CASSLVGLAGSGYEQYF TRBV13 -
CASTLTGGYEQFF TRBV28 -
CASSAEGTEAFF TRBV27 -
CASSATGAEQYF TRBV7-9 -
CASSSRDNYNEQFF TRBV13 -
CASSEGPSNQPQHF TRBV6-5 -
CASSYVIGAQETQYF TRBV6-5 -
CAWDLQGYEKLFF TRBV30 -
CAWSVESHSNQPQHF TRBV30 -
CATSSDLLGEQYF TRBV15 once
CASGIQGVTGELFF TRBV27 -
CASSLFLAGGLRDTQYF TRBV7-6 -
CASSPSAANTGELFF TRBV7-9 -
CASSFARPYEQYF TRBV27 -
CASSRLTTSTDTQYF TRBV4-3 -
CASSLTGDSNQPQHF TRBV11-2 -
CASRTRDRGTDTQYF TRBV6-6 once
CASSIRLLSSYEQYF TRBV19 -
CASSPVGEGPEQYF TRBV11-2 -
CASRLALRGVRQPQHF TRBV12-2 -
CAGRRMRGETQYF TRBV10-1 -